This T cell receptor (beta chain) is from a study of T cell responses to AZD1222 COVID-19 vaccine. In germline, CDR1 is MNHEY, CDR2 SMNVEV (reference sequence). The CDR3 sequence is 15 residues long. Between the trimmed V and J ends, which lost 4 bases and 4 bases, there was a span of 16 bases. This table comes from immunoSEQ multiplex PCR, and its TCRdb copy is limited to in-frame clones, with some not included. The table has 100,000 or so clones, about four fifths seen once. Regarding the study as a whole: Sampled repertoires all dated from after the peak T cell response.

A note on this clone: The antigen remains undetermined.

The sequence was collected from an adult in good health. The chain combines TRBV27 with TRBJ2-5; D unclear. The specimen comprised peripheral blood, sampled on day 0 of AZD1222 vaccination. The chain's CDR3 is CASSSTPTHLETQYF. The CDR3 region has the DNA TGTGCCAGCAGTTCCACCCCGACACACCTAGAGACCCAGTACTTC.